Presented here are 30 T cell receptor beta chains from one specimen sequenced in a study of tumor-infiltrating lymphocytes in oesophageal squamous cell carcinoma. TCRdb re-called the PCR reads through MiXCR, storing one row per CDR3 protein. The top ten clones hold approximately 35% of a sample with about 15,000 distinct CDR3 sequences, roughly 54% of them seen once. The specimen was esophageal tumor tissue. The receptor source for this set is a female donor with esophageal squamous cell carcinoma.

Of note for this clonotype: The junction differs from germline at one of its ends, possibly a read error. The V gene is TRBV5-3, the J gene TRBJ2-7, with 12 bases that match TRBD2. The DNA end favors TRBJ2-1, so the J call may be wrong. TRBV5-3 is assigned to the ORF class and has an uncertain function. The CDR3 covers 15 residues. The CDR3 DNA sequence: TGTGCCAGCAGCTTGTGGGCTAGCGGGAGGGACGAGCAGTTCTTC. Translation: CASSLWASGRDEQFF.

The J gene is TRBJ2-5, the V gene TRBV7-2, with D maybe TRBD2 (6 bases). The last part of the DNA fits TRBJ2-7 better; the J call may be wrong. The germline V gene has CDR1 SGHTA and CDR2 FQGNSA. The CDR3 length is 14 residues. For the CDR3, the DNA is TGTACCAGCAGCTTAGCGGCGGGAACCCACGAGCAGTACTTC. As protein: CTSSLAAGTHEQYF.

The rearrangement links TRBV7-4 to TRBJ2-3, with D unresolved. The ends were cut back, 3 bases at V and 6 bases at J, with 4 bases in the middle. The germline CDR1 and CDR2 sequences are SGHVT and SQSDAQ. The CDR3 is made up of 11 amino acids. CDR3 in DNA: TGTGCCAGCAGCTTGTCGGATACGCAGTATTTT. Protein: CASSLSDTQYF.

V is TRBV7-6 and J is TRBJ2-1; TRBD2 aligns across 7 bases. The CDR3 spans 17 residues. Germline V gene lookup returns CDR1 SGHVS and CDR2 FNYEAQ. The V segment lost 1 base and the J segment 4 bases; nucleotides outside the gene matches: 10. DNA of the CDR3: TGTGCCAGCAGCTTAGAACTAGCGAGCCACTTTTACAATGAGCAGTTCTTC. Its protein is CASSLELASHFYNEQFF. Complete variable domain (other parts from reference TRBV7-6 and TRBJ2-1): GAGVSQSPRYKVTKRGQDVALRCDPISGHVSLYWYRQALGQGPEFLTYFNYEAQQDKSGLPNDRFSAERPEGSISTLTIQRTEQRDSAMYRCASSLELASHFYNEQFFGPGTRLTVL.

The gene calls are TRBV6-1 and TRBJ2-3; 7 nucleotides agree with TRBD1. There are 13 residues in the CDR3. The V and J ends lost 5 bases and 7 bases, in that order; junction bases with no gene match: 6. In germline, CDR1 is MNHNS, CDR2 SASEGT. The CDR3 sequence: CASSTPGQNTQYF. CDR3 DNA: TGTGCCAGCAGTACTCCGGGACAGAATACGCAGTATTTT.

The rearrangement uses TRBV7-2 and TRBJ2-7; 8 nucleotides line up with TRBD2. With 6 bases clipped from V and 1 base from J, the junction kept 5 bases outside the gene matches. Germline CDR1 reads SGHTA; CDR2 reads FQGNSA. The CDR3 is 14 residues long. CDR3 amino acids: CASRPGGGSYEQYF. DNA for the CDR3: TGTGCCAGCAGACCCGGGGGGGGGTCCTACGAGCAGTACTTC.

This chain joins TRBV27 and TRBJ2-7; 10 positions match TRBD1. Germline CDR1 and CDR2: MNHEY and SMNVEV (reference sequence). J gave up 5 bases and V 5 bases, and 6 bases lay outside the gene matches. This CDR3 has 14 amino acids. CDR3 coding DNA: TGTGCCAGCAGTAGGGACAGGGGATGGAACGAGCAGTACTTC. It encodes CASSRDRGWNEQYF.

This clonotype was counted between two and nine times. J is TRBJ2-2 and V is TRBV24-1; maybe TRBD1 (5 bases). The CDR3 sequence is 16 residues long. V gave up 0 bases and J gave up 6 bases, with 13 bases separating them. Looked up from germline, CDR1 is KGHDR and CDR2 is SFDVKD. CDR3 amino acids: CATSDLSGFYPGELFF. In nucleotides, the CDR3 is TGTGCCACCAGTGATTTGTCAGGGTTTTATCCCGGGGAGCTGTTTTTT.

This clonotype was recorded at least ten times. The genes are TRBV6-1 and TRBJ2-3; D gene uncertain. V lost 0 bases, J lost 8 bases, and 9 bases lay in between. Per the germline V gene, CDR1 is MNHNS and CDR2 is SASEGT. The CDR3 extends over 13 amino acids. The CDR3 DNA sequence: TGTGCCAGCAGTGAAGCAATATCGCCTACGCAGTATTTT. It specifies CASSEAISPTQYF.

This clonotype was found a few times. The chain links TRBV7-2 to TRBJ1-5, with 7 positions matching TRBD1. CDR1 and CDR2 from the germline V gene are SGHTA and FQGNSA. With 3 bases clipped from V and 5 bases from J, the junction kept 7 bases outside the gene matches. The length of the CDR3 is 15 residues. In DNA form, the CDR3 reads TGTGCCAGCAGCTTGTTCGTGACAGGGCATCAGCCCCAGCATTTT. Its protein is CASSLFVTGHQPQHF.

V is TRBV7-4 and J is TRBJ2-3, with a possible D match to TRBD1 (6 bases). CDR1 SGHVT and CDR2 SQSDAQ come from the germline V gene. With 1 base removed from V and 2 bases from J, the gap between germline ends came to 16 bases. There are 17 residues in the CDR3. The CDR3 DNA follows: TGTGCCAGCAGCTTAGAGGGGGTGGGGCACGCCACAGATACGCAGTATTTT. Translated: CASSLEGVGHATDTQYF.

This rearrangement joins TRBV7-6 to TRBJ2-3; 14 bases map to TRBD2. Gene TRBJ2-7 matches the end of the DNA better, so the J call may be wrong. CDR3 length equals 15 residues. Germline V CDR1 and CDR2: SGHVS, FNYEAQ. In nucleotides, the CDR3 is TGTGCCAGCAGCCAGGGACTAGCGGGGGCCTACGAGCAGTACTTC. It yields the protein CASSQGLAGAYEQYF.

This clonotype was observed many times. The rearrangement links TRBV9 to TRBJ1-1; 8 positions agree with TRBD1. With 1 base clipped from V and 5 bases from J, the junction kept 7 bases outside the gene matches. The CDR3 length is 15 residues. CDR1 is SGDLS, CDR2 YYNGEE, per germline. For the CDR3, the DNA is TGTGCCAGCAGCGTATATGAGACAGGGGTAACTGAAGCTTTCTTT. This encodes CASSVYETGVTEAFF.

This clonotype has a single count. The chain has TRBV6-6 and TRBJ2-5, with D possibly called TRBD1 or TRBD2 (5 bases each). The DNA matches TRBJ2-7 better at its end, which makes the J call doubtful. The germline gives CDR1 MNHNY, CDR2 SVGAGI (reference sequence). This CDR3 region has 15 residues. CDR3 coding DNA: TGTGCCAGCAGCCCTGGGACGGCTCGCTCCTACGAGCAGTACTTC. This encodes CASSPGTARSYEQYF.

The chain's CDR3 is CASSRTSVEAFF. CDR3 DNA: TGTGCCAGCAGCCGGACCTCTGTCGAAGCTTTCTTT. The V and J genes are TRBV7-4 and TRBJ1-1; D unresolved. Germline V lookup: CDR1 SGHVT, CDR2 SQSDAQ. The V end lost 5 bases, the J end lost 8 bases, and 12 bases lay between the germline ends. This CDR3 comprises 12 residues.

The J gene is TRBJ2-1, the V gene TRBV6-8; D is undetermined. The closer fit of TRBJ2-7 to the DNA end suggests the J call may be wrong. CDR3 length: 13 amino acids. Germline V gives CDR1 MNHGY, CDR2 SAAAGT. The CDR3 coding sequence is TGTGCCAGCAGTTATCGTAGTAGCCACGAGCAGTACTTC. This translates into CASSYRSSHEQYF.

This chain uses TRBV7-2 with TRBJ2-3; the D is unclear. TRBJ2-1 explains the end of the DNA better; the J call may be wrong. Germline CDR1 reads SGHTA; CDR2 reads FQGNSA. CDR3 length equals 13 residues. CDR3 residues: CASSPGEVSEQFF. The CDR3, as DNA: TGTGCCAGCAGCCCCGGCGAGGTGAGTGAGCAGTTCTTC.

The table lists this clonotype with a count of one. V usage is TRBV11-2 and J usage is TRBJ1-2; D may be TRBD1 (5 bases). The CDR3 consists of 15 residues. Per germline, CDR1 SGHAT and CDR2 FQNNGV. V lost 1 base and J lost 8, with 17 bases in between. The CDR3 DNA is TGTGCCAGCAGCTTAGGTGGACATCCCTCAGCGGGCTACACCTTC. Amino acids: CASSLGGHPSAGYTF.

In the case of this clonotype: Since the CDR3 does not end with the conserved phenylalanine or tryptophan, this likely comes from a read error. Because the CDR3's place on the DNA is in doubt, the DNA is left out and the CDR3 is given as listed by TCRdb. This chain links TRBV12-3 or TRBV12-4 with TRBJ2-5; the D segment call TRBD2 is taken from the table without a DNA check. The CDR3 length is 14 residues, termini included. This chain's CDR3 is CASSFQGHEQYFGN.

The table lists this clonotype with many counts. The CDR3 reads CASSLRSGRTDTQYF. The DNA for the CDR3 is TGTGCCAGCAGCTTGAGAAGCGGGAGGACAGATACGCAGTATTTT. The chain combines TRBV5-6 with TRBJ2-3; TRBD2 aligns across 9 bases. V gave up 1 base and J gave up 3 bases; unmatched junction bases: 3. Germline CDR1 SGHDT, CDR2 YYEEEE. This CDR3 is built from 15 residues.

DNA of the CDR3: TGTGCCAGCAGAACCTCAATCGGGACCCAGTACTTC. Residues: CASRTSIGTQYF. V and J are TRBV27 and TRBJ2-7; D is uncertain. The J call may be mistaken, given a closer DNA end match to TRBJ2-5. The CDR3 contains 12 residues. CDR1 is MNHEY and CDR2 is SMNVEV in the germline V gene (reference sequence).

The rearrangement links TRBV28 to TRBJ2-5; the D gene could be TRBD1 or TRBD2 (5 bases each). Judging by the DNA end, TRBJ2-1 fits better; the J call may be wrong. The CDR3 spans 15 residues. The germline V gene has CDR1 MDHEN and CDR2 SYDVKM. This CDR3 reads CASSLGTKAYNEQFF. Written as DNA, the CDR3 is TGTGCCAGCAGTCTAGGGACGAAAGCCTACAATGAGCAGTTCTTC.

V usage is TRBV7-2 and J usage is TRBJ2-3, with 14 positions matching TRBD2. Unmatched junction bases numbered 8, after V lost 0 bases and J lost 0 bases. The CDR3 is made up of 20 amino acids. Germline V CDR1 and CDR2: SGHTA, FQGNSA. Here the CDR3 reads CASSLAPGLAGGASTDTQYF. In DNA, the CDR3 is TGTGCCAGCAGCTTAGCCCCCGGACTAGCGGGAGGTGCTAGCACAGATACGCAGTATTTT.

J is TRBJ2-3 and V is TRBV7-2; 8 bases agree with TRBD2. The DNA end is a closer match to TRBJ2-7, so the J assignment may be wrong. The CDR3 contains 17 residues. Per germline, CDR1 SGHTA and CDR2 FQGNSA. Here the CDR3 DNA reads TGTGCCAGCAGCAGACGTGGACTAGCAATTTCCACAGATACGCAGTACTTC. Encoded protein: CASSRRGLAISTDTQYF.

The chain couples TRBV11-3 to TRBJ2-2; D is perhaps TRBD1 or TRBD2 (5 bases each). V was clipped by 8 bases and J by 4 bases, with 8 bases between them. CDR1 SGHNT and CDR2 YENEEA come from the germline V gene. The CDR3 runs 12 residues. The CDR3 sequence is CASEGSTGELFF. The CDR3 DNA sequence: TGTGCCAGCGAGGGGAGCACCGGGGAGCTGTTTTTT.

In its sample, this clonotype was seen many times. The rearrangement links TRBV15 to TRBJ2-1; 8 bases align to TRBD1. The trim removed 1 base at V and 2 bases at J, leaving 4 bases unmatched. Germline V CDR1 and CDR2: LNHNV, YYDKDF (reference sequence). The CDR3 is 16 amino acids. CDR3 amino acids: CATSRASTGAYNEQFF. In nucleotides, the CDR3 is TGTGCCACCAGCAGAGCCTCGACAGGGGCCTACAATGAGCAGTTCTTC. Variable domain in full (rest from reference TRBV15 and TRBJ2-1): DAMVIQNPRYQVTQFGKPVTLSCSQTLNHNVMYWYQQKSSQAPKLLFHYYDKDFNNEADTPDNFQSRRPNTSFCFLDIRSPGLGDTAMYLCATSRASTGAYNEQFFGPGTRLTVL.

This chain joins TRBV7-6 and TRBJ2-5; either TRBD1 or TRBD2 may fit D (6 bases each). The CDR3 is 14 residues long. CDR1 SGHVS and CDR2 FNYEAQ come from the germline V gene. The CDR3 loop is CSSVRGLSYNEQYF. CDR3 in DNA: TGTAGCTCAGTCCGGGGGCTATCCTACAATGAGCAGTACTTC.

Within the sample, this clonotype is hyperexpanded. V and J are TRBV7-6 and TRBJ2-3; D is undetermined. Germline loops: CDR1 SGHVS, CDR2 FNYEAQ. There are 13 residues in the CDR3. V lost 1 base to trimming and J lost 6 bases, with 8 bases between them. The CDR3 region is CASSLEFPDTQYF. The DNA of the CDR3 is TGTGCCAGCAGCTTAGAGTTCCCGGATACGCAGTATTTT.

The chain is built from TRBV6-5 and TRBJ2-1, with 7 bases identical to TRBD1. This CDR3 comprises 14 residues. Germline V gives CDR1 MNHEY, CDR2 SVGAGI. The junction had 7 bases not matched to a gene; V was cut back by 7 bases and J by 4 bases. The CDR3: CASTTQGEYNEQFF. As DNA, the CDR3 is TGTGCCAGCACCACCCAGGGGGAATACAATGAGCAGTTCTTC.

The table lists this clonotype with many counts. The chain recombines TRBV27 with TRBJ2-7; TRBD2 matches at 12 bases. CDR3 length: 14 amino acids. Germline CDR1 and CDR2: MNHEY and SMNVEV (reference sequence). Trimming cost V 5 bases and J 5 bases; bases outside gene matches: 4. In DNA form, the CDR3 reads TGTGCCAGCAGTCCGACTAGCGGGGGTAACGAGCAGTACTTC. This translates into CASSPTSGGNEQYF.